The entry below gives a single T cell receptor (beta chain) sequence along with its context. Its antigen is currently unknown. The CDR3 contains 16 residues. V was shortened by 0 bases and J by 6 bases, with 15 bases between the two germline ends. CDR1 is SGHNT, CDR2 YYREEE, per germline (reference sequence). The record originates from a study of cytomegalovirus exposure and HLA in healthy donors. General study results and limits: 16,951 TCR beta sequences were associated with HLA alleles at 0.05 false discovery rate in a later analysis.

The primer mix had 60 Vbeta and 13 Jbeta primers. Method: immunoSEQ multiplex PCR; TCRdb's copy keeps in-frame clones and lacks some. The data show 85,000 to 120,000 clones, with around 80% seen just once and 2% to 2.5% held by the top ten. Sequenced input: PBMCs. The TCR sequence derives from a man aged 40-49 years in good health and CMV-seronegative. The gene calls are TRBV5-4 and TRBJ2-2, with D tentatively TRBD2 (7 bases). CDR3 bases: TGTGCCAGCAGCTTGGGTGGTGGGGGGGCCGCCGGGGAGCTGTTTTTT. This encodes CASSLGGGGAAGELFF.